Listed here are 20 T cell receptor beta chains from one sample, sequenced in a study of shared clonotypes between healthy human individuals. Sequenced by immunoSEQ multiplex PCR; TCRdb stores in-frame clones only, minus some. The table has around 980,000 clones, 75% to 85% seen once. The sample taken for sequencing was memory CD4+ T cells from PBMCs. Subset indicated: CD45RA-negative fraction. Receptors were obtained from a man younger than 35 in good health. Some clones in this sample may be carry-over from other donors' samples.

V and J are TRBV11-3 and TRBJ2-1, with D maybe TRBD1 (6 bases). The CDR3 contains 14 residues. Trimming stripped 1 base from V and 4 bases from J, with 8 bases between. Germline V gives CDR1 SGHNT, CDR2 YENEEA. In nucleotides, the CDR3 is TGTGCCAGCAGCTTAGGACAGGCTTACAATGAGCAGTTCTTC. Protein product: CASSLGQAYNEQFF.

This clone has only a few counts. The rearrangement joins TRBV27 to TRBJ2-2; 8 bases are shared with TRBD2. The V segment lost 4 bases and the J segment 7 bases; nucleotides outside the gene matches: 17. The CDR3 sequence is 18 residues long. Germline V lookup: CDR1 MNHEY, CDR2 SMNVEV (reference sequence). The CDR3, as DNA: TGTGCCAGCAGTTCGCTCGGAGCGGGAGAAGGGCGCGGCGGGGAGCTGTTTTTT. This gives the protein CASSSLGAGEGRGGELFF.

Worth noting for this clone: An end of the junction does not agree with germline; a read error may underlie this. The chain links TRBV7-9 to TRBJ1-1, with D unresolved. CDR3 length: 16 residues. CDR1 and CDR2 from the germline V gene are SEHNR and FQNEAQ (reference sequence). The CDR3 region is CAGSLRSQAGNTEAFF. DNA of the CDR3: TGTGCCGGCAGCTTAAGGAGTCAGGCCGGGAACACTGAAGCTTTCTTT. Combining the CDR3 with reference TRBV7-9 and TRBJ1-1 gives the whole variable domain DTGVSQNPRHKITKRGQNVTFRCDPISEHNRLYWYRQTLGQGPEFLTYFQNEAQLEKSRLLSDRFSAERPKGSFSTLEIQRTEQGDSAMYLCAGSLRSQAGNTEAFFGQGTRLTVV.

V is TRBV29-1 and J is TRBJ2-1, with 10 bases lining up with TRBD2. The length of the CDR3 is 16 residues. CDR1 and CDR2 from the germline V gene are SQVTM and ANQGSEA. V lost 1 base and J lost 3; bases outside the gene matches: 6. DNA for the CDR3: TGCAGCGTTGAAGGACAGAGGACTAGCGGCTACAATGAGCAGTTCTTC. Translation: CSVEGQRTSGYNEQFF.

The chain joins TRBV20-1 to TRBJ2-7; D might be TRBD1 (7 bases). The ends were cut back, 6 bases at V and 6 bases at J, with 12 bases in the middle. Germline-derived CDR1 and CDR2 are DFQATT and SNEGSKA (reference sequence). This CDR3 has 11 residues. CDR3 sequence (DNA): TGCAGTGCGTCCCAGGGGGGCGAGCAGTACTTC. It yields the protein CSASQGGEQYF.

The chain couples TRBV11-2 to TRBJ1-2; TRBD1 matches 9 bases. CDR1 is SGHAT, CDR2 FQNNGV, per germline. V shed 2 bases, J shed 8 bases, and the junction held 6 bases outside the gene matches. CDR3 length equals 14 residues. CDR3 sequence reads: CASSLTGGAFGYTF. The CDR3 DNA reads TGTGCCAGCAGCTTAACAGGGGGCGCCTTCGGCTACACCTTC.

A word on this clone: The DNA is omitted, as the CDR3 cannot be located on it reliably, and the CDR3 follows TCRdb's listing. The V and J genes are TRBV21-1 and TRBJ2-3. TRBV21-1 counts as a pseudogene. The CDR3 totals 14 residues, both ends included. This CDR3 reads CASRFGHGTDTQYF.

As regards this clone: With a far larger clone one base away, a read error is the likely cause. Within the sample, other DNA sequences also encode this same CDR3. The chain employs TRBV30 and TRBJ2-1; TRBD2 aligns across 11 bases. V dropped 2 bases and J dropped 6; count of bases not matched to a gene: 3. Germline CDR1 is GTSNPN and CDR2 is SVGIG (reference sequence). The CDR3 has 14 residues. CDR3 in DNA: TGTGCCTGGAGTAGGGGACTAGCGGTCAATGAGCAGTTCTTC. Its translation is CAWSRGLAVNEQFF.

This sequence joins TRBV6-1 and TRBJ1-1; 7 positions agree with TRBD1. Unmatched junction bases numbered 7, after V lost 6 bases and J lost 6 bases. The CDR3 runs to 13 residues. Germline loops: CDR1 MNHNS, CDR2 SASEGT. The CDR3 sequence: CASSQGGGAEAFF. In DNA form, the CDR3 reads TGTGCCAGCAGCCAGGGGGGGGGAGCTGAAGCTTTCTTT.

The chain uses TRBV7-2 and TRBJ1-1; D is possibly TRBD1 (5 bases). The CDR3 runs 14 residues. The germline CDR1 and CDR2 sequences are SGHTA and FQGNSA. V lost 1 base and J lost 8, with 14 bases in between. The CDR3 DNA follows: TGTGCCAGCAGCTTAGGCGGGGCCTATATCGAAGCTTTCTTT. Its translation: CASSLGGAYIEAFF.

On this clone itself: A read error is the likely source, as a far larger clone sits one nucleotide away. The chain joins TRBV30 to TRBJ2-1; D gene uncertain. The CDR3 runs to 12 residues. Germline V gene data show CDR1 as GTSNPN and CDR2 as SVGIG (reference sequence). DNA for the CDR3: TGTGTCTGGAGTCCTACCTGGGTTGAGCAGTTCTTC. Its protein product is CVWSPTWVEQFF.

The V call is TRBV2, the J call TRBJ1-2, with a tentative D call TRBD1 (5 bases). CDR3 length: 16 residues. V was cut by 7 bases and J by 0 bases, with 18 bases left in between. CDR1 is SNHLY and CDR2 is FYNNEI in the germline V gene. CDR3 amino acids: CASTRDSQVANYGYTF. As DNA, the CDR3 is TGTGCCAGCACTCGAGACAGCCAAGTAGCTAACTATGGCTACACCTTC. The full variable domain, in which reference TRBV2 and TRBJ1-2 provide the parts outside the CDR3, is EPEVTQTPSHQVTQMGQEVILRCVPISNHLYFYWYRQILGQKVEFLVSFYNNEISEKSEIFDDQFSVERPDGSNFTLKIRSTKLEDSAMYFCASTRDSQVANYGYTFGSGTRLTVV.

The rearrangement joins TRBV14 to TRBJ2-1; 16 positions agree with TRBD2. The CDR3 runs 21 residues. The V and J ends lost 3 bases and 0 bases, in that order; junction bases with no gene match: 11. Per germline, CDR1 SGHDN and CDR2 FVKESK. CDR3 region: CASSQGTSGRAFLSSYNEQFF. The DNA of the CDR3 is TGTGCCAGCAGCCAGGGGACTAGCGGGAGGGCCTTCTTGAGCTCCTACAATGAGCAGTTCTTC. Together with reference TRBV14 and TRBJ2-1, the CDR3 gives the full variable domain: EAGVTQFPSHSVIEKGQTVTLRCDPISGHDNLYWYRRVMGKEIKFLLHFVKESKQDESGMPNNRFLAERTGGTYSTLKVQPAELEDSGVYFCASSQGTSGRAFLSSYNEQFFGPGTRLTVL.

This sequence joins TRBV28 and TRBJ2-2; 7 bases are shared with TRBD2. This CDR3 comprises 16 residues. Germline values: CDR1 MDHEN, CDR2 SYDVKM. V shed 7 bases, J shed 3 bases, and the junction held 11 bases outside the gene matches. CDR3 sequence: CASILGGRGDTGELFF. CDR3 nucleotides: TGTGCCAGCATCCTGGGCGGGAGAGGCGACACCGGGGAGCTGTTTTTT.

The CDR3 protein is CASSLERGPDTQYF. As DNA, the CDR3 is TGTGCCAGCAGCTTAGAAAGGGGGCCAGATACGCAGTATTTT. The J gene is TRBJ2-3, the V gene TRBV7-2, with 7 bases identical to TRBD1. Germline V gives CDR1 SGHTA, CDR2 FQGNSA. V shed 1 base, J shed 4 bases, and the junction held 2 bases outside the gene matches. The CDR3 runs to 14 residues.

The rearrangement joins TRBV10-1 to TRBJ2-3; D possibly matches TRBD1 or TRBD2 (5 bases each). The CDR3 runs 15 residues. With 6 bases removed from V and 1 base from J, the gap between germline ends came to 14 bases. Germline V gene data show CDR1 as WNHNN and CDR2 as SYGVQD (reference sequence). CDR3 bases: TGCGCCAGCAGCTATGAGGGGTATGGCACAGATACGCAGTATTTT. This translates into CASSYEGYGTDTQYF.

The chain has TRBV5-5 and TRBJ2-7, with TRBD2 as a possible D gene (6 bases). This CDR3 comprises 16 residues. In germline, CDR1 is SGHKS, CDR2 YYEKEE (reference sequence). The V and J ends lost 4 bases and 0 bases respectively, with 17 bases between them. CDR3 in DNA: TGTGCCAGCAGCAAAGATGGAGCGGGCGCCTCCTACGAGCAGTACTTC. Translated, it gives CASSKDGAGASYEQYF. Full variable domain (missing parts from reference TRBV5-5 and TRBJ2-7): DAGVTQSPTHLIKTRGQQVTLRCSPISGHKSVSWYQQVLGQGPQFIFQYYEKEERGRGNFPDRFSARQFPNYSSELNVNALLLGDSALYLCASSKDGAGASYEQYFGPGTRLTVT.

V and J are TRBV2 and TRBJ1-3, with D hard to call. The ends were cut back, 4 bases at V and 0 bases at J, with 19 bases in the middle. The CDR3 extends over 18 amino acids. Germline loops: CDR1 SNHLY, CDR2 FYNNEI. Here the CDR3 reads CASSVQGRLTRSGNTIYF. The CDR3 nucleotides read TGTGCCAGCAGTGTCCAAGGGAGACTTACACGCTCTGGAAACACCATATATTTT.

V usage is TRBV28 and J usage is TRBJ1-2; D uncertain. V was cut by 6 bases and J by 0 bases, with 14 bases left in between. From germline, CDR1 is MDHEN and CDR2 SYDVKM. The CDR3 is made up of 15 amino acids. Here the CDR3 reads CASSPRAQPNYGYTF. The CDR3 DNA reads as TGTGCCAGCAGCCCCCGGGCACAGCCTAACTATGGCTACACCTTC.

This chain uses TRBV5-1 with TRBJ1-1, with D possibly TRBD1 on 6 matching bases. V was cut by 2 bases and J by 4 bases, with 15 bases left in between. The CDR3 sequence is 15 residues long. Germline V gene sequence: CDR1 SGHRS, CDR2 YFSETQ. The CDR3 sequence is CASSFSGRGGTEAFF. Written as DNA, the CDR3 is TGCGCCAGCAGCTTTAGCGGCAGGGGCGGCACTGAAGCTTTCTTT. The whole variable domain, filled in from reference TRBV5-1 and TRBJ1-1, reads KAGVTQTPRYLIKTRGQQVTLSCSPISGHRSVSWYQQTPGQGLQFLFEYFSETQRNKGNFPGRFSGRQFSNSRSEMNVSTLELGDSALYLCASSFSGRGGTEAFFGQGTRLTVV.